The T cell receptor beta chain under discussion was sequenced for a study of identical twins. Each CDR3 protein gets one entry after TCRdb re-called the 5' RACE reads with MiXCR. Among 250,000 to 300,000 distinct CDR3 sequences, over 8.5% were seen once, and the ten largest hold approximately 6.6%. Germline V CDR1 and CDR2: SGHRS, YFSETQ. The V gene lost 7 bases and the J gene lost 4 bases, with 15 bases spanning the gap. The CDR3 has 14 residues. These records were also assigned to another study, of yellow fever vaccine responses in identical twins.

V gene TRBV5-1 combines with J gene TRBJ2-1; the D gene could be TRBD1 or TRBD2 (5 bases each). The sample consisted of CD8+ T cells sorted from blood. The receptor was derived from a woman between 18 and 30 years old in good health. The CDR3 DNA follows: TGCGCCAGCGCGGTTTCGTGGGGGTACAATGAGCAGTTCTTC. Translation gives CASAVSWGYNEQFF.